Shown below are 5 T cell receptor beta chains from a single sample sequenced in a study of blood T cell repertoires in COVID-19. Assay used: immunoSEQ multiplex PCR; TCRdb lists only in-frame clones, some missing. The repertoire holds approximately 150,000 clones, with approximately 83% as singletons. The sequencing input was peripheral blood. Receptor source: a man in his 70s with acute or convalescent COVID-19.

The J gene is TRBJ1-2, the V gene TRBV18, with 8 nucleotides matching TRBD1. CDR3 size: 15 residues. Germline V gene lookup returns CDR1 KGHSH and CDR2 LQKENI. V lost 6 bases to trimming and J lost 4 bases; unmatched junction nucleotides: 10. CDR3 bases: TGTGCCAGCTCTGCTTTTTCAGGGGGCACCTATGGCTACACCTTC. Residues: CASSAFSGGTYGYTF. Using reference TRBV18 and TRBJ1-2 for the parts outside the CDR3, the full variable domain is NAGVMQNPRHLVRRRGQEARLRCSPMKGHSHVYWYRQLPEEGLKFMVYLQKENIIDESGMPKERFSAEFPKEGPSILRIQQVVRGDSAAYFCASSAFSGGTYGYTFGSGTRLTVV.

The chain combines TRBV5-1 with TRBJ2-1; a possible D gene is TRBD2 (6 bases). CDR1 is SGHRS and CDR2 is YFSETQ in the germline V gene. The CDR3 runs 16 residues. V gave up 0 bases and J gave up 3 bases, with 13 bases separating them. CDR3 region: CASSLEGGTLYNEQFF. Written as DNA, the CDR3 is TGCGCCAGCAGCTTGGAAGGCGGGACGCTCTACAATGAGCAGTTCTTC. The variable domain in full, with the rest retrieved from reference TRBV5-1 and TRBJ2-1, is KAGVTQTPRYLIKTRGQQVTLSCSPISGHRSVSWYQQTPGQGLQFLFEYFSETQRNKGNFPGRFSGRQFSNSRSEMNVSTLELGDSALYLCASSLEGGTLYNEQFFGPGTRLTVL.

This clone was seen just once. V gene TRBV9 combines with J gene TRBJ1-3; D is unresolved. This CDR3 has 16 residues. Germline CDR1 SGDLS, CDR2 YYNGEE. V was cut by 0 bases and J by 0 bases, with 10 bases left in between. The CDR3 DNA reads TGTGCCAGCAGCGTAGCCGCGGGGAGCTCTGGAAACACCATATATTTT. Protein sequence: CASSVAAGSSGNTIYF.

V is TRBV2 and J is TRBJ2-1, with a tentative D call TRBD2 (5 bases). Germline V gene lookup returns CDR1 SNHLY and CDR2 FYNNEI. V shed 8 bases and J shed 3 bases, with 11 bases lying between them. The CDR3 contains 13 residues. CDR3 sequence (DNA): TGTGCCAGCGGACTGGGAGTCTACAATGAGCAGTTCTTC. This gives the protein CASGLGVYNEQFF.

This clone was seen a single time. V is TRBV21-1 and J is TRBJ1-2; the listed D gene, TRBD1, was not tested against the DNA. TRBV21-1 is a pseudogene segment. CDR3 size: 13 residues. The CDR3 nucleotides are TGTGCCAGCAGCTGGACAGGGGGAAATGGCTACACCTTC. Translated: CASSWTGGNGYTF.